The sequence of this T cell receptor beta chain was determined in a study of T cell responses to AZD1222 COVID-19 vaccine. The study, taken as a whole, reports: An increase in Spike-specific TCR breadth and depth was observed after two AZD1222 doses. At 160-218 and 743-854, vaccine-associated CD4 TCRs were dominant, and they spanned spike. Females outnumbered males among donors, who were mostly white British; clonal diversity was possibly underestimated. Researchers took repertoire samples only after the peak T cell response had come.

With respect to this clone: Its specificity is not known.

Sequencing was performed with immunoSEQ multiplex PCR; in TCRdb, only in-frame clones are kept and a portion is missing. Here the sample spans around 190,000 clones, 88% being singletons. Here the sequenced sample was peripheral blood, taken on day 0 of AZD1222 vaccination. The receptor's source is an adult in good health.

CDR3 residues: CSVGTTLAGEKLFF. The CDR3 DNA follows: TGCAGCGTTGGGACGACCCTCGCGGGTGAAAAACTGTTTTTT. V and J are TRBV29-1 and TRBJ1-4; D not certain. Per the germline V gene, CDR1 is SQVTM and CDR2 is ANQGSEA. Trimming removed 4 bases from V and 7 bases from J, with 16 bases in between. The CDR3 is 14 residues long. The full variable domain, rest sourced from reference TRBV29-1 and TRBJ1-4, is SAVISQKPSRDICQRGTSLTIQCQVDSQVTMMFWYRQQPGQSLTLIATANQGSEATYESGFVIDKFPISRPNLTFSTLTVSNMSPEDSSIYLCSVGTTLAGEKLFFGSGTQLSVL.